Sequencing of this TCR beta chain was carried out in a study of cytomegalovirus exposure and HLA in healthy donors (dated 2017 in TCRdb). For the study in its entirety: An earlier analysis of several hundred of the donors reported 276 Gb of sequence data and approximately 120 million unique TCR beta sequences obtained from about 179 million T cells. An early release that covered some 630 HLA-typed donors contained approximately 320 gigabases of sequencing data and 85 million to 100 million unique TCR sequences. Of the roughly 400 genotyped donors, approximately 83% fell in the genetic ancestry cluster associated with self-reported Caucasian donors. The aim of the study was to test whether cataloging public T cell receptors could identify signatures of past pathogen exposure. The study profiled the T cell repertoires of 500 to 800 subjects by immunosequencing and related them to cytomegalovirus serostatus. A separate validation cohort of over 95 different subjects was used in addition to the roughly 720-subject first cohort. To predict cytomegalovirus infection status, the study brought together high-throughput TCR immunosequencing, statistical association of individual TCRs with disease status, and machine learning. To study patterns of TCR occurrence, a later analysis re-analyzed previously published TCR beta repertoires from several hundred donors and added high-resolution HLA genotyping. Rather than using new phenotypic data, the later analysis identified candidate immune exposures from TCR beta sequences and from how often those sequences occurred across donors. An earlier analysis of 587 of the donors used high-throughput TCR beta sequencing to judge whether each TCR beta V gene segment behaved as functional or pseudogenic. Donor age, sex, ethnicity and CMV serostatus were collected together with the repertoire data. A later genetic analysis used genome-wide SNP genotypes for about 55% of the 666 donors, treating that subset as a discovery cohort. Every repertoire in the discovery cohort had been generated on one and the same sequencing platform. HLA typing included class I and class II loci at four-digit resolution. The number of typed donors differed by locus: about 620-640 for A, B, C, DRB1 and DQB1; some 540 for DQA1; 600 to 610 for DPA1; and roughly 450 for DPB1. Five DR-DQ haplotypes were treated as single units for association and clustering because of strong linkage in the cohort. On average, about 200,000 unique TCR beta nucleotide sequences were sequenced per donor among 398 genotyped donors of the cohort, with roughly 18% of those sequences being non-productive.

In total, roughly 670 healthy bone marrow donors made up the cohort. Cohort members were all nominally healthy when sampled, although unrecorded immune exposures were likely present. The donor was CMV seronegative and was included in the group of a few hundred seronegative cohort members. A peripheral blood sample was collected from each donor, and TCR beta sequencing was performed on peripheral blood mononuclear cells. Genomic DNA was extracted from the blood cell samples with the Qiagen DNeasy Blood Extraction Kit. What the authors observed across the whole study: Compared with the roughly 670-donor mean, donors in an Asian-associated ancestry cluster had fewer N-insertions in productive TCRs, according to a later genetic analysis. A total of about 180 TCR beta chains were listed by the study as associated with cytomegalovirus. The earlier analysis of about 600 of the donors excluded roughly 16 rarely observed V segments, including chromosome 9 orphons, because counts were too low. The authors suggested that the approach could potentially be extended to other disease states and immunological phenotypes. The presence/absence analyses assumed that sequencing depth was roughly uniform across donors, and that assumption may not be true. An earlier analysis of around 500 of the donors showed that most TCR beta V segments appeared in productive rearrangements either about 90% or about 30% of the time, which broadly matched IMGT annotations. A further reported finding was that TCR beta sequences accurately predicted the HLA-A and HLA-B alleles for most subjects in the first cohort. According to a later analysis, TCR association rates differed among HLA loci, with DRB1 alleles showing the most associated TCRs and HLA-C alleles showing the fewest. Most TCR sequences were observed very rarely across donors, whereas some public TCRs were present in many individuals. V-gene and J-gene trimming of TCR beta chains was associated with a missense DCLRE1C variant in a later genetic analysis, and the association was replicated in an independent cohort. In vitro tests confirmed that a few of the cytomegalovirus-associated TCR beta chains recognize cytomegalovirus antigens. Correlated functional status among segregating V segments might be attributable to linkage disequilibrium, but an unknown experimental factor could not be ruled out. Several of the top co-occurrence clusters appeared to be linked to parvovirus B19, influenza, CMV and Epstein-Barr virus, according to a later analysis. Because HLA typing was missing for some donors at each locus, association tests included only the typed subset. In a later analysis, some 18,000 TCR beta sequences were associated with specific HLA alleles at a false discovery rate of 0.05. In this cohort, only TCR beta chains were sequenced, and detectable features were limited by the absence of alpha or paired-chain data. Immune exposure information for the cohort was limited to CMV serostatus. When HLA alleles, especially DR and DQ, strongly co-occurred, attributing TCR associations to individual alleles was difficult. A later analysis found that HLA-associated TCR beta chains were more clonally expanded and had lower generation probabilities than equally common non-associated chains. Cytomegalovirus status was reported to be diagnosed by the classifier with high specificity and sensitivity in both the original and validation cohorts. Most CMV-associated TCR beta chains appeared to be HLA-restricted in a later analysis, and the HLA associations seemed to be driven largely by CMV exposure. A cluster of highly shared sequence variants was judged likely to be a technical artifact of the sequencing pipeline.

Libraries were constructed by the immunoSEQ multiplex PCR assay. A mixture of 60 forward primers for TCR Vbeta segments and 13 reverse primers for TCR Jbeta segments was used in the multiplex PCR. The CDR3 region of rearranged TCR beta genes was amplified from genomic DNA with a multiplex PCR assay. The Illumina HiSeq System was used to sequence the amplified TCR beta libraries as 87-base-pair reads. On the authors' methods: A later analysis counted some 80 million unique TCR beta chains across the 640 or so repertoires, and 10 million to 11 million of these chains were shared by at least two donors. To remove PCR and sequencing errors, raw reads were error-corrected and collapsed into unique sequences using a nearest-neighbor algorithm that merged closely related sequences. CDR3 sequences were aligned to IMGT reference sequences to assign V, D and J gene segments. For a sequence to be retained, at least a six-nucleotide match to both a V gene segment and a J gene segment was required. A rearrangement counted as productive if the CDR3 had no stop codons and remained in frame with V and J, and every other rearrangement counted as non-productive. Following IMGT convention, CDR3 was defined as the stretch from the second conserved V-encoded cysteine up to the conserved J-encoded phenylalanine. The earlier analysis of 550 to 650 of the donors excluded any sequence lacking an unambiguous match to a single V gene segment. An earlier analysis of a few hundred of the donors called V segments functional above 56.7% productive rearrangements and segregating when the between-donor standard deviation exceeded 5%. A statistical classification framework was built to diagnose cytomegalovirus status from the catalog of TCR beta chain sequences. In a later analysis, TCR nucleotide sequences were compared against IMGT/GENE-DB human TR gene sequences so that V and J genes could be assigned. The TCRdist pipeline was used in a later analysis to assign CDR3 sequences and most-parsimonious VDJ recombination scenarios. In a later analysis, each TCR beta chain was defined by its CDR3 amino acid sequence together with its V-gene family, and reads lacking a unique V-gene family were excluded. A later analysis removed roughly 590 highly shared, low-generation-probability nucleotide sequences to deal with suspected cross-contamination and a sequencing artifact. A later analysis calculated a clonal expansion index for each public chain from normalized within-repertoire ranks of inferred template counts. In a later analysis, generation probabilities were computed using a VDJ recombination model fitted to out-of-frame rearrangements, and the results were checked against IGoR. Hypergeometric tests were used in a later analysis to score TCR-TCR, TCR-HLA and TCR-CMV co-occurrence, with a repertoire-size bias correction applied to the TCR pairs. False discovery rates were estimated in a later analysis by permuting HLA or CMV assignments 20 times. In a later analysis, co-occurring TCRs were grouped with DBSCAN, and TCRdist sequence similarity was added when clustering was performed within HLA-allele-positive subsets. For co-occurrence clustering, repertoires with fewer than 30,000 or more than 120,000 public chains were excluded, along with 4 to 6 repertoires with anomalous nucleotide sharing. Sourced from immuneACCESS, this table was stored by TCRdb with only in-frame sequences that have V and J called. A share of the clones is absent; for the studies checked, an unresolved V gene accounts for under half, and the remainder has no known explanation. D and trimming come from the DNA, and the V and J calls and clone size come from that table. The sample's records list fewer than 150,000 clones. Less than 4.5% of the sample is held by the ten biggest clonotypes.

As for this clone: What this receptor recognizes is not known.

The sequence derives from a man between 18 and 29 years old in good health and CMV-seronegative. The sequencing sample was made of PBMCs.

This receptor has the CDR3 CASSYSPGGALAEQFF. The nucleotides are TGTGCCAGCAGCTATTCCCCAGGAGGGGCTTTGGCTGAGCAGTTCTTC. Recombination joined TRBV7-3 with TRBJ2-1; tentative D gene TRBD2, with 6 bases matching. The germline V gene provides CDR1 SGHTA and CDR2 FQGTGA. V is cut by 4 bases and J by 9 bases, and the space between the germline ends is 22 bases. Its CDR3 holds 16 amino acids, cysteine through phenylalanine. CDR3 DNA only is kept here, 48 bases in frame from base 1.